This T cell receptor beta chain was captured in a study of identifying expanded T cells in peripheral blood. General study results and limits: Clone count variance between approximately two-week samples rose with total template count.

The data were produced by immunoSEQ multiplex PCR, yet TCRdb's version contains in-frame clones alone and is incomplete. The table shows about 110,000 clones, with roughly 90% occurring only once. During the collection period, no donor immune events like infections were recorded. For this clone: As yet, its antigen is unknown.

Per the germline V gene, CDR1 is MNHEY and CDR2 is SVGAGI. The CDR3 consists of 13 residues. The junction had 8 bases not matched to a gene; V was cut back by 7 bases and J by 5 bases. The chain is built from TRBV6-5 and TRBJ2-7; 7 nucleotides match TRBD2. The receptor comes from a person aged 18-70 years in good health. Input material: blood. CDR3 loop: CASTGGPLHEQYF. CDR3 bases: TGTGCCAGCACGGGGGGACCCCTCCACGAGCAGTACTTC.